Each of the 26 T cell receptor beta chains below was sequenced from the same sample in a study of cytomegalovirus exposure and HLA in healthy donors. Clones were read by immunoSEQ multiplex PCR, and TCRdb kept only the in-frame ones, dropping some. The repertoire holds 75,000 to 90,000 clones, with 90% to 97% as singletons. Sequenced sample: PBMCs. Receptors were obtained from a man aged 18 to 29 in good health and CMV-seropositive.

This chain joins TRBV6-4 and TRBJ2-5; 8 bases fit TRBD2. Germline assignment: CDR1 MRHNA and CDR2 SNTAGT. Trimming cost V 3 bases and J 2 bases; bases outside gene matches: 8. The CDR3 is made up of 16 amino acids. CDR3 DNA sequence: TGTGCCAGCAGTGAAGAGGCGGGAGGAGGGCAAGAGACCCAGTACTTC. Amino acids: CASSEEAGGGQETQYF.

The chain joins TRBV4-1 to TRBJ1-1, with 7 bases identical to TRBD1. V was clipped by 0 bases and J by 3 bases; unmatched bases: 4. Per the germline V gene, CDR1 is MGHRA and CDR2 is YSYEKL. The CDR3 has 15 amino acids. The CDR3 coding sequence is TGCGCCAGCAGCCAAGATGGCAGGGGGGACACTGAAGCTTTCTTT. This sequence encodes CASSQDGRGDTEAFF.

Remarks on this clone: Germline is not matched at one junction end, which may reflect a read error. The chain uses TRBV5-1 and TRBJ1-1; 8 bases fit TRBD1. The V gene's germline CDR1 is SGHRS and CDR2 YFSETQ. The CDR3 has 17 amino acids. The CDR3 DNA follows: TGCGCCAGCACCTTGGAGGGAGGACAGGGAATGAACACTGAAGCTTTCTTT. Translation: CASTLEGGQGMNTEAFF.

This sequence joins TRBV7-9 and TRBJ1-1, with TRBD1 matching over 8 bases. Germline V gene sequence: CDR1 SEHNR, CDR2 FQNEAQ (reference sequence). The CDR3 consists of 14 residues. The junction had 12 bases not matched to a gene; V was cut back by 4 bases and J by 11 bases. In DNA form, the CDR3 reads TGTGCCAGCAGCTACGACGTATCAGGGGGCGGGGCTTTCTTT. Translated, it gives CASSYDVSGGGAFF. The variable domain in full, completed from reference TRBV7-9 and TRBJ1-1, reads DTGVSQNPRHKITKRGQNVTFRCDPISEHNRLYWYRQTLGQGPEFLTYFQNEAQLEKSRLLSDRFSAERPKGSFSTLEIQRTEQGDSAMYLCASSYDVSGGGAFFGQGTRLTVV.

The chain uses TRBV15 and TRBJ2-7; 9 bases fit TRBD2. The J segment lost 1 base and the V segment lost 11 bases, leaving 6 bases of the junction unmatched. Germline lookup yields CDR1 LNHNV and CDR2 YYDKDF (reference sequence). This CDR3 contains 13 residues. The CDR3 DNA is TGTGCCTCAGGGCTAGCGGGATCCTACGAGCAGTACTTC. Its protein is CASGLAGSYEQYF.

The table lists this clone with a few counts. The V call is TRBV5-1, the J call TRBJ1-5; possibly TRBD1 for D (6 bases). V lost 0 bases and J 5 bases, leaving 12 bases between the germline ends. From germline, CDR1 is SGHRS and CDR2 YFSETQ. The CDR3 is 15 amino acids. In DNA, the CDR3 is TGCGCCAGCAGCTTGGGGGACACACAATATCAGCCCCAGCATTTT. Translating it yields CASSLGDTQYQPQHF. Complete variable domain (other parts from reference TRBV5-1 and TRBJ1-5): KAGVTQTPRYLIKTRGQQVTLSCSPISGHRSVSWYQQTPGQGLQFLFEYFSETQRNKGNFPGRFSGRQFSNSRSEMNVSTLELGDSALYLCASSLGDTQYQPQHFGDGTRLSIL.

This chain uses TRBV5-1 with TRBJ2-2, with a weak D call TRBD1 (5 bases). Germline CDR1 is SGHRS and CDR2 is YFSETQ. Trimming took 4 bases from V and 0 from J, leaving 10 bases between them. The length of the CDR3 is 15 residues. The CDR3: CASSPWTPNTGELFF. The CDR3 DNA sequence: TGCGCCAGCAGCCCCTGGACACCGAACACCGGGGAGCTGTTTTTT.

This clone was detected only once. The chain carries TRBV15 and TRBJ1-2; perhaps TRBD1 as D (6 bases). The CDR3 is 13 amino acids. V was shortened by 3 bases and J by 6 bases, with 11 bases between the two germline ends. Germline V CDR1 and CDR2: LNHNV, YYDKDF (reference sequence). The CDR3 region has the DNA TGTGCCACCAGCAGGCGGGGGGCCGATGGCTACACCTTC. Protein sequence: CATSRRGADGYTF.

The V gene is TRBV27, the J gene TRBJ2-7; 9 nucleotides line up with TRBD1. Germline V CDR1 and CDR2: MNHEY, SMNVEV (reference sequence). This CDR3 contains 15 residues. V was clipped by 6 bases and J by 2 bases; unmatched bases: 8. The CDR3 bases are TGTGCCAGCAGCCAAAGGACAGGGGCGCCCTACGAGCAGTACTTC. Translating it yields CASSQRTGAPYEQYF.

Details on this clone: In this CDR3 the conserved last residue, phenylalanine or tryptophan, is missing, so a read error is likely. The genes are TRBV27 and TRBJ1-4; 8 bases are a match to TRBD1. The CDR3 runs to 19 residues. J lost 2 bases, V lost 3 bases, and 14 bases had no gene match. The germline V gene has CDR1 MNHEY and CDR2 SMNVEV (reference sequence). The CDR3 nucleotides are TGTGCCAGCAGTTTGACAGGGGCCCCACCACTGCTCACTAATGAAAAACTGTTTCTT. Translation: CASSLTGAPPLLTNEKLFL.

The chain employs TRBV19 and TRBJ1-4, with D possibly TRBD1 on 5 matching bases. This CDR3 spans 16 amino acids. Germline CDR1 LNHDA, CDR2 SQIVND (reference sequence). V was trimmed by 7 bases and J by 2 bases, leaving 17 bases between them. In DNA, the CDR3 is TGTGCCAGTACGTGGAGGAGGGGCACGACTAATGAAAAACTGTTTTTT. Translating it yields CASTWRRGTTNEKLFF.

The count of this clone is one. This sequence joins TRBV13 and TRBJ2-2; no clear D gene. The CDR3 extends over 13 amino acids. The germline CDR1 and CDR2 sequences are PRHDT and FYEKMQ (reference sequence). V was clipped by 5 bases and J by 3 bases, with 7 bases between them. This CDR3 is CASSIRDTGELFF. In DNA, the CDR3 is TGTGCCAGCAGCATCCGGGACACCGGGGAGCTGTTTTTT.

V and J are TRBV30 and TRBJ1-2; 8 bases fit TRBD1. J lost 9 bases, V lost 3 bases, and 9 bases had no gene match. The CDR3 totals 13 residues. The germline V gene encodes CDR1 GTSNPN and CDR2 SVGIG (reference sequence). CDR3 nucleotides: TGTGCCTGGAGGGGACAGGTTGGGGGCAGCTACACCTTC. Its protein product is CAWRGQVGGSYTF.

This chain connects TRBV27 to TRBJ2-1, with D perhaps TRBD2 (6 bases). This CDR3 spans 14 amino acids. Deletions cut 2 bases from V and 5 bases from J, with 10 bases between. Germline V gene lookup returns CDR1 MNHEY and CDR2 SMNVEV (reference sequence). The chain's CDR3 is CASSLGDSNNEQFF. CDR3 sequence (DNA): TGTGCCAGCAGTTTAGGGGACTCGAACAATGAGCAGTTCTTC.

The rearrangement links TRBV5-4 to TRBJ2-6; D perhaps matches TRBD2 (6 bases). The CDR3 totals 16 residues. Trimming pared 4 bases from V and 2 bases from J, leaving 13 bases between. In germline, CDR1 is SGHNT, CDR2 YYREEE (reference sequence). CDR3 in amino acids: CASSLGTGPGANVLTF. DNA for the CDR3: TGTGCCAGCAGCCTGGGGACTGGGCCTGGGGCCAACGTCCTGACTTTC.

This chain connects TRBV30 to TRBJ1-1; no firm D call. This CDR3 is built from 12 residues. Trimming left V 2 bases short and J 5 bases short, with 9 bases between. The V gene's germline CDR1 is GTSNPN and CDR2 SVGIG (reference sequence). CDR3 amino acids: CAWSPTGTEAFF. In nucleotides, the CDR3 is TGTGCCTGGAGTCCAACGGGGACTGAAGCTTTCTTT.

V is TRBV4-1 and J is TRBJ2-1, with 11 bases fitting TRBD2. The V segment lost 0 bases and the J segment 5 bases; nucleotides outside the gene matches: 6. Germline CDR1 is MGHRA and CDR2 is YSYEKL. The CDR3 is 17 residues long. The CDR3 nucleotides are TGCGCCAGCAGCCAAGATTTGTCTAGCGGGGGGAACAATGAGCAGTTCTTC. This codes for CASSQDLSSGGNNEQFF.

The rearrangement uses TRBV12-2 and TRBJ2-1; the table assigns TRBD1, which was not confirmed against the DNA. TRBV12-2 is a listed pseudogene. The CDR3 contains 19 residues. The CDR3 DNA follows: TGTGCAAGTCGCCCTCCGGGACAGGGAAAATTTTTCTCCTACAATGAGCAGTTCTTC. It is translated as CASRPPGQGKFFSYNEQFF.

This chain connects TRBV7-9 to TRBJ2-1; weak D call: TRBD2 (5 bases). CDR1 SEHNR and CDR2 FQNEAQ come from the germline V gene (reference sequence). The CDR3 contains 14 residues. V dropped 10 bases and J dropped 0 bases, with 13 bases sitting between them. DNA of the CDR3: TGTGCCATTCCAAGCGGTAGCTCCTACAATGAGCAGTTCTTC. Translation: CAIPSGSSYNEQFF.

The chain carries TRBV28 and TRBJ1-1; unclear D gene. The germline V gene encodes CDR1 MDHEN and CDR2 SYDVKM. There are 12 residues in the CDR3. V lost 7 bases, J lost 7 bases, and 13 bases lay in between. This CDR3 is CASMGSLIEAFF. As DNA, the CDR3 is TGTGCCAGCATGGGCAGCCTAATTGAAGCTTTCTTT.

The rearrangement uses TRBV29-1 and TRBJ2-6, with a tentative D call TRBD1 (5 bases). Trimming took off 3 bases at V and 0 bases at J, with 12 bases between the two ends. The CDR3 loop spans 16 amino acids. Germline V gene data show CDR1 as SQVTM and CDR2 as ANQGSEA. The CDR3 DNA reads as TGCAGCGTTGATTCACAGGAGTCCTCTGGGGCCAACGTCCTGACTTTC. Protein: CSVDSQESSGANVLTF.

The V gene is TRBV25-1, the J gene TRBJ2-7; D perhaps matches TRBD1 (6 bases). The germline V gene encodes CDR1 MGHDK and CDR2 SYGVNS. Between the trimmed V and J ends, which lost 1 base and 3 bases, there was a span of 16 bases. This CDR3 region has 16 residues. The CDR3: CASSEFQGQTLYEQYF. Written as DNA, the CDR3 is TGTGCCAGCAGTGAATTTCAGGGGCAGACCCTCTACGAGCAGTACTTC.

The chain employs TRBV7-9 and TRBJ2-3, with 9 nucleotides matching TRBD2. Germline CDR1 is SEHNR and CDR2 is FQNEAQ (reference sequence). V lost 1 base and J lost 2; bases outside the gene matches: 4. There are 16 residues in the CDR3. In DNA form, the CDR3 reads TGTGCCAGCAGCTTAGGGCTAGCGGGGATCACAGATACGCAGTATTTT. It encodes CASSLGLAGITDTQYF.

This sequence joins TRBV28 and TRBJ2-4; possible D gene TRBD1, 6 bases. Looked up from germline, CDR1 is MDHEN and CDR2 is SYDVKM. The V end was cut by 4 bases, the J end by 1 base, with 17 bases between. The CDR3 has 17 amino acids. The CDR3 sequence: CASSSTIQGLAKNIQYF. The CDR3 DNA is TGTGCCAGCAGTTCCACTATCCAGGGGTTGGCCAAAAACATTCAGTACTTC.

The chain uses TRBV28 and TRBJ2-7; D perhaps matches TRBD2 (6 bases). Germline CDR1 is MDHEN and CDR2 is SYDVKM. The CDR3 runs 13 residues. Deletions cut 7 bases from V and 5 bases from J, with 15 bases between. DNA for the CDR3: TGTGCCAGCACCCTAGCGAGGGGCCACGAGCAGTACTTC. It is translated as CASTLARGHEQYF.

The chain uses TRBV9 and TRBJ1-1, with D hard to call. In germline, CDR1 is SGDLS, CDR2 YYNGEE. Deletions cut 0 bases from V and 6 bases from J, with 9 bases between. There are 13 residues in the CDR3. CDR3 bases: TGTGCCAGCAGCGTAGTAGAGGCAGCTGAAGCTTTCTTT. Amino acids: CASSVVEAAEAFF.